This section outlines one T cell receptor beta chain sequence together with its context. Its specificity is not known. The PCR was carried out with 60 Vbeta primers and 13 Jbeta primers. Generated by immunoSEQ multiplex PCR, the TCRdb table keeps only in-frame clones and is missing some. The repertoire holds about 200,000 clones, roughly 80% seen once, with around 0.4% in the top ten. The sample originates from a study of cytomegalovirus exposure and HLA in healthy donors. Study results and caveats: It emerged from a later analysis that several of the most significant clusters appeared to be linked to common viral pathogens. According to a later analysis, most TCR beta chains associated with CMV appeared HLA-restricted. Researchers counted approximately 160 TCR beta chains as cytomegalovirus-associated.

Nominally healthy donors provided the samples, though records likely missed some immune exposures. The CDR3 is 15 residues long. J gave up 3 bases and V 8 bases, and 11 bases lay outside the gene matches. Germline-derived CDR1 and CDR2 are MNHEY and SVGAGI. The rearrangement uses TRBV6-5 and TRBJ2-7, with TRBD1 identical over 9 bases. The receptor was isolated from a male donor in good health and CMV-seropositive. The specimen was PBMCs. The CDR3 here is CASQLRTGANYEQYF. CDR3 sequence (DNA): TGTGCCAGCCAATTACGGACAGGGGCTAACTACGAGCAGTACTTC.